Following are 5 T cell receptor beta chains from one sample sequenced in a study of blood T cell repertoires in COVID-19. The assay was immunoSEQ multiplex PCR, and TCRdb's table has in-frame clones only and misses some. This table holds about 200,000 clones, about 86% found once. The sample taken for sequencing was PBMCs or T cells enriched from blood (not recorded which). Receptors were obtained from a middle-aged woman with acute COVID-19.

The chain has TRBV28 and TRBJ1-5; tentative D call: TRBD1 (5 bases). CDR1 MDHEN and CDR2 SYDVKM come from the germline V gene. Trimming shortened V by 3 bases and J by 7 bases, and 19 bases separated the two germline ends. The CDR3 consists of 16 residues. CDR3 DNA: TGTGCCAGCAGTTTCTTCGGGGGACCTGGAAAACAGCCCCAGCATTTT. The encoded protein is CASSFFGGPGKQPQHF.

This chain uses TRBV5-1 with TRBJ2-1, with 8 nucleotides matching TRBD1. CDR3 length: 16 amino acids. The germline gives CDR1 SGHRS, CDR2 YFSETQ. V gave up 0 bases and J gave up 6 bases; unmatched junction bases: 8. The CDR3 reads CASSLDHRGNLNEQFF. CDR3 in DNA: TGCGCCAGCAGCTTGGATCACAGGGGGAATCTCAATGAGCAGTTCTTC.

This clone has a handful of counts. This sequence joins TRBV7-2 and TRBJ1-2, with D tentatively TRBD1 (5 bases). Trimming shortened V by 5 bases and J by 4 bases, and 11 bases separated the two germline ends. Per the germline V gene, CDR1 is SGHTA and CDR2 is FQGNSA. The CDR3 totals 13 residues. DNA for the CDR3: TGTGCCAGCAGCACAGGCGGAATCTATGGCTACACCTTC. The encoded protein is CASSTGGIYGYTF.

V and J are TRBV9 and TRBJ2-1, with D possibly TRBD2 on 5 matching bases. Trimming stripped 3 bases from V and 5 bases from J, with 12 bases between. The CDR3 contains 14 residues. Germline V CDR1 and CDR2: SGDLS, YYNGEE. This CDR3 reads CASSGGGYNNEQFF. The CDR3, as DNA: TGTGCCAGCAGCGGTGGAGGTTATAACAATGAGCAGTTCTTC.

V usage is TRBV5-1 and J usage is TRBJ1-4; D gene ambiguous. Germline V gene lookup returns CDR1 SGHRS and CDR2 YFSETQ. Trimming shortened V by 0 bases and J by 8 bases, and 11 bases separated the two germline ends. The length of the CDR3 is 14 residues. The CDR3 DNA reads TGCGCCAGCAGCTTGGGGGAGCTGAAAGAAAAACTGTTTTTT. Protein sequence: CASSLGELKEKLFF.